The 21 T cell receptor beta chains reported below all come from one sample, sequenced in a study of T cells in women clearing cervical HPV infection. The data were produced by immunoSEQ multiplex PCR, yet TCRdb's version contains in-frame clones alone and is incomplete. The sample table sets out 20,000 to 30,000 clones. Input material: blood buffy coat. The receptor source for this set is a woman between 18 and 70 years old with a cervical HPV16 infection that either progressed to CIN3+ or cleared (not recorded which).

With respect to this clone: The read ends 3 residues before the CDR3 terminus; that terminus is restored from the germline J gene. The chain has TRBV7-3 and TRBJ2-2; D ambiguous. V was cut by 1 base and J by 0 bases, with 6 bases left in between. Germline CDR1 and CDR2: SGHTA and FQGTGA. The length of the CDR3 is 15 residues. CDR3 in amino acids: CASSLNPANTGELFF. CDR3 bases read: TGTGCCAGCAGCTTAAATCCTGCGAACACCGGGGAG.

Concerning this clone: The CDR3 end is not reached by the read, which stops 3 residues before it; the germline J gene fills it in. The chain couples TRBV2 to TRBJ2-2; perhaps TRBD2 as D (6 bases). The CDR3 covers 17 residues. Germline-derived CDR1 and CDR2 are SNHLY and FYNNEI. The CDR3 reads CATRGTLPGSGANVLFF. The sequenced part of the CDR3 DNA is TGTGCCACCCGGGGGACCCTACCCGGCTCTGGGGCCAACGTG.

Points on this clone: The missing CDR3 end, 3 residues past where the read stops, is filled in from the germline J gene. The chain uses TRBV18 and TRBJ1-6; D is unclear. From germline, CDR1 is KGHSH and CDR2 LQKENI. V gave up 4 bases and J gave up 7 bases, with 20 bases separating them. The CDR3 spans 17 residues. The sequenced part of the CDR3 DNA is TGTGCCAGCTCACTCGTAACCTTCACTCTCGCAAATTCACCC. Translated: CASSLVTFTLANSP. The whole CDR3 protein is CASSLVTFTLANSPLHF.

With respect to this clone: The read comes to an end 3 residues before the CDR3 does, leaving the germline J gene to fill in the end. The chain is built from TRBV10-2 and TRBJ2-5, with 10 bases lining up with TRBD2. The CDR3 contains 13 residues. Germline V gene sequence: CDR1 WSHSY, CDR2 SAAADI. With 5 bases clipped from V and 4 bases from J, the junction kept 1 base outside the gene matches. The CDR3 sequence is CASSRLAGETQYF. The CDR3 DNA, read in part, is TGCGCCAGCAGTAGACTAGCGGGAGAGACC.

The part of the CDR3 DNA that was read is TGTGCCAGCACCAAGGCCACTAGGCCCTACGAG. It is translated as CASTKATRPYE. The CDR3 reads in full as CASTKATRPYEQYF. This chain connects TRBV2 to TRBJ2-7; TRBD2 might be the D (5 bases). The CDR3 end falls 3 residues outside the read, so it is completed with the germline J gene. The V end lost 7 bases, the J end lost 2 bases, and 15 bases lay between the germline ends. This CDR3 is 14 amino acids long. The germline V gene encodes CDR1 SNHLY and CDR2 FYNNEI.

A word on this clone: The read falls 3 residues short of the CDR3 end, and the missing part is taken from the germline J gene. The rearrangement uses TRBV13 and TRBJ2-7; TRBD2 agrees at 7 bases. The CDR3 spans 13 residues. CDR1 is PRHDT and CDR2 is FYEKMQ in the germline V gene (reference sequence). Unmatched junction bases numbered 10, after V lost 10 bases and J lost 4 bases. CDR3 DNA (partial): TGTGCCACCCAGGGCGGGGGAGGATACGAG. This encodes CATQGGGGYE. In full, the CDR3 reads CATQGGGGYEQYF. The variable domain in full, with the rest retrieved from reference TRBV13 and TRBJ2-7, is AAGVIQSPRHLIKEKRETATLKCYPIPRHDTVYWYQQGPGQDPQFLISFYEKMQSDKGSIPDRFSAQQFSDYHSELNMSSLELGDSALYFCATQGGGGYEQYFGPGTRLTVT.

Concerning this clone itself: The CDR3 extends 3 residues past the end of the read, so its final part is completed from the germline J gene. The chain links TRBV30 to TRBJ2-7; 10 bases match TRBD2. CDR1 is GTSNPN, CDR2 SVGIG, per germline (reference sequence). The CDR3 is 16 amino acids. The J segment lost 2 bases and the V segment lost 0 bases, leaving 7 bases of the junction unmatched. CDR3 DNA, as far as it was read: TGTGCCTGGAGTGTAGGGCTAGCGGGAGTACCCTACGAG. Translating it yields CAWSVGLAGVPYE. The CDR3 in its entirety is CAWSVGLAGVPYEQYF.

Comment on this clone: Coverage ceases 3 residues before the CDR3 finishes, and the germline J gene fills in the end. The chain carries TRBV5-6 and TRBJ1-4; 11 positions match TRBD1. The CDR3 is 15 residues long. Germline CDR1 and CDR2: SGHDT and YYEEEE. The covered CDR3 bases are TGTGCCAGCAGCTTTAGGACAGGGGGCGACTCACCA. Its translation is CASSFRTGGDSP. The CDR3 as a whole reads CASSFRTGGDSPLFF.

About this clone itself: The read ends 3 residues early relative to the CDR3; the germline J gene fills the gap. The rearrangement uses TRBV20-1 and TRBJ2-1; 11 bases are a match to TRBD2. The CDR3 is made up of 15 amino acids. Germline values: CDR1 DFQATT, CDR2 SNEGSKA (reference sequence). Trimming removed 3 bases from V and 5 bases from J; junction bases left unmatched: 6. The CDR3 DNA, read in part, is TGCAGTGCTAGGGGACTAGCGGTTACCAACAATGAG. Protein sequence: CSARGLAVTNNE. The full CDR3 sequence reads CSARGLAVTNNEQFF.

As to this clone: The read finishes 3 residues shy of the CDR3 end, and the germline J gene is used to complete it. V and J are TRBV30 and TRBJ2-1, with TRBD2 as a possible D gene (6 bases). Per germline, CDR1 GTSNPN and CDR2 SVGIG (reference sequence). The CDR3 totals 15 residues. The ends were cut back, 4 bases at V and 2 bases at J, with 15 bases in the middle. CDR3 DNA (partial): TGTGCCTGGACGGGGGAGTTTATGACCTACAATGAG. It is translated as CAWTGEFMTYNE. The CDR3 reads in full as CAWTGEFMTYNEQFF.

Comments on this clone: The read stops 3 residues short of the end of the CDR3; the missing end is completed from the germline J gene. The rearrangement uses TRBV11-2 and TRBJ2-3; perhaps TRBD1 as D (6 bases). Germline V lookup: CDR1 SGHAT, CDR2 FQNNGV. The CDR3 is 14 amino acids. CDR3 amino acids: CASSQRPGQETQYF. The covered CDR3 bases are TGTGCCAGCAGCCAAAGACCGGGACAAGAGACG.

As for this clone: With the read ending 3 residues before the CDR3 end, the germline J gene is used to fill in that end. This chain uses TRBV29-1 with TRBJ1-2; 9 nucleotides match TRBD1. The CDR3 has 13 residues. The germline CDR1 and CDR2 sequences are SQVTM and ANQGSEA. V dropped 7 bases and J dropped 2; count of bases not matched to a gene: 5. CDR3 DNA (partial): TGCAGCGCCTTAGGGACAGGGAACTATGGC. This translates into CSALGTGNYG. The whole CDR3 region reads CSALGTGNYGYTF.

About this clone: The read finishes 3 residues shy of the CDR3 end, and the germline J gene is used to complete it. V gene TRBV20-1 combines with J gene TRBJ1-6; tentatively, D is TRBD1 (5 bases). This CDR3 comprises 17 residues. Trimming stripped 0 bases from V and 8 bases from J, with 20 bases between. Germline-derived CDR1 and CDR2 are DFQATT and SNEGSKA (reference sequence). This CDR3 reads CSARDLLRVLGDSPLHF. The sequenced CDR3 bases are TGCAGTGCTAGAGACCTCCTCCGGGTTTTAGGGGATTCACCC.

Remarks on this clone: The CDR3 is cut off 3 residues early in the read; its end comes from the germline J gene. The rearrangement links TRBV7-9 to TRBJ1-2; 7 nucleotides match TRBD1. This CDR3 region has 14 residues. V shed 5 bases and J 6 bases; nucleotides not matched to a gene: 9. Germline CDR1 and CDR2: SEHNR and FQNEAQ (reference sequence). CDR3 residues: CASSRGTVKHGYTF. CDR3 bases read: TGTGCCAGCAGCCGGGGGACAGTTAAGCATGGC.

For this clone: The read comes to an end 3 residues before the CDR3 does, leaving the germline J gene to fill in the end. J is TRBJ2-7 and V is TRBV5-4, with a tentative D call TRBD1 (6 bases). The germline V gene has CDR1 SGHNT and CDR2 YYREEE (reference sequence). The CDR3 totals 14 residues. V was trimmed by 0 bases and J by 6 bases, leaving 13 bases between them. CDR3 loop: CASSLGQAELEQYF. The CDR3 bases that were read are TGTGCCAGCAGCTTGGGACAGGCGGAACTCGAG.

As to this clone: Read data end 3 residues before the CDR3 end; the end is taken from the germline J gene. The chain uses TRBV7-1 and TRBJ2-3; 9 bases align to TRBD1. TRBV7-1 is classed as an ORF, of uncertain function. Germline trimming cut 2 bases from V and 3 bases from J; bases unmatched to any gene: 18. The CDR3 consists of 20 residues. CDR3 sequence reads: CASSSPLTLEGQGTTDTQYF. The part of the CDR3 DNA that was read is TGTGCCAGCAGCTCACCCTTGACCCTGGAGGGACAGGGAACGACAGATACG.

On this clone itself: The missing CDR3 end, 3 residues past where the read stops, is filled in from the germline J gene. This chain connects TRBV18 to TRBJ2-3; D tentatively reads TRBD1 or TRBD2 (5 bases each). The CDR3 length is 15 residues. The germline V gene encodes CDR1 KGHSH and CDR2 LQKENI. Trimming shortened V by 3 bases and J by 3 bases, and 13 bases separated the two germline ends. The CDR3 is CASSPEAGKTDTQYF. The part of the CDR3 DNA that was read is TGTGCCAGCTCACCGGAGGCAGGGAAGACAGATACG.

In the case of this clone: The read ends 3 residues before the CDR3 terminus; that terminus is restored from the germline J gene. This chain uses TRBV5-1 with TRBJ2-7; 11 nucleotides line up with TRBD2. From germline, CDR1 is SGHRS and CDR2 YFSETQ. V dropped 4 bases and J dropped 2; count of bases not matched to a gene: 5. The CDR3 extends over 15 amino acids. The CDR3 region is CASSATSGGPYEQYF. CDR3 DNA, as far as it was read: TGCGCCAGCAGCGCCACTAGCGGGGGTCCCTACGAG.

Concerning this clone itself: Read sequence stops 3 residues before the CDR3 end, and the germline J gene provides the missing end. The rearrangement uses TRBV2 and TRBJ2-5; the D is unclear. In germline, CDR1 is SNHLY, CDR2 FYNNEI. This CDR3 spans 12 amino acids. The V end was cut by 4 bases, the J end by 4 bases, with 7 bases between. Incomplete CDR3 DNA: TGTGCCAGCAGTGGGTCAGGAGAGACC. Translation: CASSGSGET. The CDR3 reads in full as CASSGSGETQYF.

CDR3 DNA, as far as it was read: TGCGCCAGCAGACCGAGGGGGGGCGAG. This sequence encodes CASRPRGGE. The CDR3, in full, reads CASRPRGGEQYF. The genes are TRBV10-2 and TRBJ2-7, with D tentatively TRBD2 (7 bases). The CDR3 end is not reached by the read, which stops 3 residues before it; the germline J gene fills it in. The CDR3 spans 12 residues. Germline CDR1 and CDR2: WSHSY and SAAADI. Trimming removed 6 bases at V and 6 bases at J, with 12 bases between.

About this clone: The read falls 3 residues short of the CDR3 end, and the missing part is taken from the germline J gene. The chain joins TRBV7-9 to TRBJ2-5; 8 bases match TRBD1. The germline V gene has CDR1 SEHNR and CDR2 FQNEAQ (reference sequence). This CDR3 contains 15 residues. The trim removed 1 base at V and 4 bases at J, leaving 5 bases unmatched. Incomplete CDR3 DNA: TGTGCCAGCAGCTTAGGGACAGGGCTGACAGAGACC. Protein sequence: CASSLGTGLTET. The complete CDR3 sequence is CASSLGTGLTETQYF.